This T cell receptor (beta chain) came from a study of shared clonotypes between healthy human individuals. At the level of the study: The plates for each donor numbered three CD4 naive, three CD4 memory, two CD8 naive and one CD8 memory. Study results and caveats: How much donors shared clonotypes was expected to be affected by sequencing depth.

A remark on this clone: Its matching antigen is unknown.

Several immunoSEQ 96-well plates shared each subset's DNA, each plate a replicate. When replicate PCRs were run on sorted subsets, they used 150 to 250 ng DNA, tens of thousands of T cell genomes. The data were produced by immunoSEQ multiplex PCR, yet TCRdb's version contains in-frame clones alone and is incomplete. The top ten clones hold about 1.1% of a sample with about 2 million clones, approximately 94% of them seen once. The CDR3 sequence is 14 residues long. J gave up 2 bases and V 5 bases, and 6 bases lay outside the gene matches. The naive CD8 subset, CD45RO-negative cells positively selected for CCR7, excluded terminally differentiated effector memory CD45RA+ cells.

The TCR comes from a man younger than 30 in good health. J is TRBJ2-7 and V is TRBV23-1, with 7 bases aligning to TRBD1. TRBV23-1 falls under the ORF class, with uncertain function. The specimen was naive CD8+ T cells sorted from blood. The CDR3 region is CASSATGETYEQYF. In DNA form, the CDR3 reads TGCGCCAGCAGTGCTACAGGGGAGACCTACGAGCAGTACTTC.